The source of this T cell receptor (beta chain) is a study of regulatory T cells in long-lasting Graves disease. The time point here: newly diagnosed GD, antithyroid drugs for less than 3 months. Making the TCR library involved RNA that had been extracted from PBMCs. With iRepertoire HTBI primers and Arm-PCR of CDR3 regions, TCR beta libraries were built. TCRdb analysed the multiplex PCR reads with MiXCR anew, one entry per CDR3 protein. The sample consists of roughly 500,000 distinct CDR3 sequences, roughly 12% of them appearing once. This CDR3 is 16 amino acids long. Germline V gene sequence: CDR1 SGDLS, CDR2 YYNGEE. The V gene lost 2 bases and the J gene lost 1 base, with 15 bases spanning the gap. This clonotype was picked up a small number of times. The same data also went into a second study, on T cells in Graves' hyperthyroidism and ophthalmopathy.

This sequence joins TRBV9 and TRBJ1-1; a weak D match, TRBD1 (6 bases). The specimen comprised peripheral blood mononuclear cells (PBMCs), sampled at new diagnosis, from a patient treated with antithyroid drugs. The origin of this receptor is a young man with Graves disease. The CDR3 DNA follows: TGTGCCAGCAGCGTCCAGGGGAGAATAGGGAACACTGAAGCTTTCTTT. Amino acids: CASSVQGRIGNTEAFF. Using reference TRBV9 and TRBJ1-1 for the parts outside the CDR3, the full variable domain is DSGVTQTPKHLITATGQRVTLRCSPRSGDLSVYWYQQSLDQGLQFLIQYYNGEERAKGNILERFSAQQFPDLHSELNLSSLELGDSALYFCASSVQGRIGNTEAFFGQGTRLTVV.